This entry describes one T cell receptor beta chain. The data belong to a study of blood T cell repertoires in COVID-19. Study-level background: PBMCs, B-cell-depleted T cells, or T cells were the source of the cDNA or gDNA that made up the material.

Authors' processing steps: Amplification from reference gene primers served as the basis for estimated nucleated cell counts. The assay was immunoSEQ multiplex PCR, and TCRdb's table has in-frame clones only and misses some. V, J and clone size reflect that table, while D and trimming were determined from the DNA. The sample has around 140,000 clones, around 89% seen once. J gave up 4 bases and V 5 bases, and 4 bases lay outside the gene matches. Germline V gene lookup returns CDR1 SGHNT and CDR2 YENEEA. This CDR3 has 14 amino acids. Sequencing was done on a sample of peripheral blood. This receptor was identified in a man aged 50-60 years with active or convalescent COVID-19. The V and J genes are TRBV11-3 and TRBJ2-2, with 7 bases aligning to TRBD2. The CDR3 bases are TGTGCCAGCAGCGGGGGGGAGTCCACCGGGGAGCTGTTTTTT. It specifies CASSGGESTGELFF.